The 18 T cell receptor beta chains below all came from one sample that was sequenced in a study of response to subunit inactivated influenza vaccine. TCRdb re-called the RT-PCR reads through MiXCR, storing one row per CDR3 protein. The sample comprises 200,000 to 300,000 distinct CDR3 sequences, 12% of which are singletons, and 7.5% to 10% rests with the top ten. This specimen was non-naive T cells sorted from PBMCs, taken 14 to 15 days before vaccination. All receptors derive from a man aged 50 or older who received an inactivated influenza vaccine.

J is TRBJ1-6 and V is TRBV7-8, with 8 bases fitting TRBD1. V lost 4 bases and J lost 10; bases outside the gene matches: 6. CDR1 is SGHVS, CDR2 FQNEAQ, per germline. This CDR3 region has 14 residues. CDR3 residues: CASSSGQAGSPLHF. Here the CDR3 DNA reads TGTGCCAGCAGCTCGGGACAGGCTGGGTCACCCCTCCACTTT.

The rearrangement uses TRBV29-1 and TRBJ1-2; D is unresolved. The CDR3 length is 14 residues. The germline V and J ends were trimmed by 7 bases and 0 bases, with 15 bases remaining between them. CDR1 and CDR2 (germline): SQVTM, ANQGSEA. CDR3 coding DNA: TGCAGCGCCACGGTCGCGGGAGCTAACTATGGCTACACCTTC. This translates into CSATVAGANYGYTF.

The rearrangement joins TRBV21-1 to TRBJ1-6; the table gives TRBD1 as D, unverified against the DNA. TRBV21-1 is classified as a pseudogene. This CDR3 is built from 15 residues. The CDR3 nucleotides read TGTGCCAGCAGCGGGACAGGCGTAGCAAATTCACCCCTCCACTTT. Amino acid sequence: CASSGTGVANSPLHF.

This clonotype was picked up one time. The chain carries TRBV12-3 or TRBV12-4 and TRBJ2-3; TRBD2 agrees at 12 bases. V lost 0 bases, J lost 5 bases, and 12 bases stayed unmatched. The CDR3 has 19 amino acids. The CDR3 loop is CASSLAPASGRAWRDTQYF. In nucleotides, the CDR3 is TGTGCCAGCAGTTTAGCGCCGGCTAGCGGGAGGGCCTGGAGAGATACGCAGTATTTT.

This clonotype has more than one count but fewer than ten. V usage is TRBV3-1 and J usage is TRBJ2-6; 10 positions agree with TRBD1. V dropped 4 bases and J dropped 2; count of bases not matched to a gene: 2. In germline, CDR1 is LGHDT, CDR2 YNNKEL (reference sequence). The CDR3 spans 16 residues. Here the CDR3 reads CASSPGTGAGANVLTF. The CDR3 coding sequence is TGTGCCAGCAGCCCAGGGACAGGGGCTGGGGCCAACGTCCTGACTTTC.

Only a few counts were recorded for this clonotype. The CDR3 DNA reads TGTGCCAGCAGCCCCTGGACAGGGAGCACAGATACGCAGTATTTT. It codes for CASSPWTGSTDTQYF. This sequence joins TRBV7-2 and TRBJ2-3, with 8 positions matching TRBD1. CDR3 length: 15 amino acids. The germline CDR1 and CDR2 sequences are SGHTA and FQGNSA. Trimming at V came to 5 bases and at J to 0 bases, leaving 4 bases not matched to a gene.

The genes are TRBV5-1 and TRBJ2-5; TRBD2 might be the D (5 bases). The V gene's germline CDR1 is SGHRS and CDR2 YFSETQ. V lost 4 bases and J lost 6, with 22 bases in between. The CDR3 length is 16 residues. In nucleotides, the CDR3 is TGCGCCAGCAGCCCAATCGCCGGACCCCGGGAACAGACCCAGTACTTC. Protein sequence: CASSPIAGPREQTQYF.

This clonotype showed up many times. The rearrangement joins TRBV5-1 to TRBJ2-4; D remains ambiguous. Germline V gene lookup returns CDR1 SGHRS and CDR2 YFSETQ. This CDR3 comprises 16 residues. Trimming pared 5 bases from V and 1 base from J, leaving 16 bases between. DNA for the CDR3: TGCGCCAGCAGTTTGACCGCAGGAGCGGCCAAAAACATTCAGTACTTC. Its translation is CASSLTAGAAKNIQYF.

The rearrangement joins TRBV20-1 to TRBJ1-6; 8 bases fit TRBD1. This CDR3 is built from 13 residues. The junction had 6 bases not matched to a gene; V was cut back by 6 bases and J by 8 bases. The germline gives CDR1 DFQATT, CDR2 SNEGSKA (reference sequence). The CDR3 here is CSAKTGEDSPLHF. Here the CDR3 DNA reads TGCAGTGCAAAGACAGGGGAAGATTCACCCCTCCACTTT.

This clonotype came up a few times. V is TRBV20-1 and J is TRBJ2-7; D perhaps matches TRBD1 (7 bases). V was clipped by 1 base and J by 3 bases, with 19 bases between them. The V gene's germline CDR1 is DFQATT and CDR2 SNEGSKA (reference sequence). CDR3 length: 16 residues. CDR3 in amino acids: CSARVLVAGGLYEQYF. The CDR3 nucleotides are TGCAGTGCTAGAGTCCTGGTGGCAGGGGGGCTCTACGAGCAGTACTTC.

There are a few counts of this clonotype. CDR3: CSVELGTSQQYF. CDR3 DNA sequence: TGCAGCGTTGAATTAGGGACTAGCCAACAGTATTTT. V usage is TRBV29-1 and J usage is TRBJ2-3; 9 bases map to TRBD2. The V segment lost 2 bases and the J segment 12 bases; nucleotides outside the gene matches: 6. Germline CDR1 SQVTM, CDR2 ANQGSEA. The CDR3 runs to 12 residues.

This clonotype has more than one count but fewer than ten. The chain carries TRBV18 and TRBJ1-1; unclear D gene. In germline, CDR1 is KGHSH, CDR2 LQKENI. With 2 bases removed from V and 1 base from J, the gap between germline ends came to 11 bases. CDR3 length: 15 residues. CDR3 amino acids: CASSPGLLRNTEAFF. The CDR3 DNA sequence: TGTGCCAGCTCACCAGGTTTACTTCGGAACACTGAAGCTTTCTTT.

V gene TRBV6-2 or TRBV6-3 combines with J gene TRBJ1-1, with 8 bases aligning to TRBD1. Germline CDR1 is MNHEY and CDR2 is SVGEGT. The V segment lost 5 bases and the J segment 4 bases; nucleotides outside the gene matches: 6. The CDR3 is 14 residues long. This chain's CDR3 is CASSRPQGATEAFF. The CDR3, as DNA: TGTGCCAGCAGTCGTCCCCAGGGGGCCACTGAAGCTTTCTTT.

This clonotype was counted a few times. The chain links TRBV10-3 to TRBJ2-1, with D perhaps TRBD2 (6 bases). The ends were cut back, 3 bases at V and 9 bases at J, with 21 bases in the middle. CDR3 size: 16 residues. Germline CDR1 ENHRY, CDR2 SYGVKD. CDR3 amino acids: CAISDPPGDPFLEQFF. As DNA, the CDR3 is TGTGCCATCAGTGACCCACCGGGGGACCCCTTTCTTGAGCAGTTCTTC.

This chain links TRBV6-1 with TRBJ2-7; TRBD2 might be the D (5 bases). The CDR3 contains 14 residues. Germline V gene lookup returns CDR1 MNHNS and CDR2 SASEGT. The V end was cut by 5 bases, the J end by 2 bases, with 13 bases between. The DNA of the CDR3 is TGTGCCAGCAGTCGAACGGGGTTCGCCTACGAGCAGTACTTC. Protein: CASSRTGFAYEQYF.

This clonotype was counted a few times. The CDR3 here is CASSGSGQGLADTQYF. The CDR3 DNA sequence: TGCGCCAGCAGCGGATCAGGACAGGGGTTAGCAGATACGCAGTATTTT. The rearrangement joins TRBV5-1 to TRBJ2-3, with 9 bases that match TRBD1. Per the germline V gene, CDR1 is SGHRS and CDR2 is YFSETQ. With V trimmed by 4 bases and J by 4 bases, 10 bases remained unmatched. The length of the CDR3 is 16 residues.

Details on this clonotype: This may be a read error, as it is one base from a much larger clone. V and J are TRBV6-2 or TRBV6-3 and TRBJ2-2; no clear D. This CDR3 is built from 13 residues. Germline CDR1 is MNHEY and CDR2 is SVGEGT. As DNA, the CDR3 is TGTGCCAGCAGTTCCATGACCACCTGGGAGCTGTTTTTT. Translation gives CASSSMTTWELFF.

This clonotype was counted only a few times. The V call is TRBV3-1, the J call TRBJ1-2, with 9 bases lining up with TRBD1. The V gene end was trimmed by 4 bases and the J gene end by 4 bases; junction bases not matched to a gene: 7. Germline-derived CDR1 and CDR2 are LGHDT and YNNKEL (reference sequence). CDR3 length: 15 amino acids. As DNA, the CDR3 is TGTGCCAGCAGCCGTAACAGGGGGCGTAGCTATGGCTACACCTTC. Translation: CASSRNRGRSYGYTF.